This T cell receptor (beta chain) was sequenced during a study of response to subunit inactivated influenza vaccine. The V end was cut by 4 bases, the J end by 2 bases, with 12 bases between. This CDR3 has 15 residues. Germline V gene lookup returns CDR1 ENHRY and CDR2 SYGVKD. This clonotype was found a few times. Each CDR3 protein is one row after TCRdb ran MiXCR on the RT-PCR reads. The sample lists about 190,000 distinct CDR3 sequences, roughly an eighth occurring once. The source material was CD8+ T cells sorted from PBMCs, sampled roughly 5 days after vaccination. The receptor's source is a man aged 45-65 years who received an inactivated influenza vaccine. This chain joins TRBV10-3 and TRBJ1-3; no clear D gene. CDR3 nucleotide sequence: TGTGCCATCAGTGTCTCCTCCGACCCTGGAAACACCATATATTTT. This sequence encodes CAISVSSDPGNTIYF.